This TCR beta chain was obtained from a study of identical twins. MiXCR, applied by TCRdb to the 5' RACE reads, yields one record per CDR3 protein. The sample lists 420,000 or so distinct CDR3 sequences, under 20% occurring once. To note about this clonotype: The antigen is undetermined.

Overall study findings and caveats: Recombination models fit unrelated individuals' TCR alpha sharing but underestimated twins'. Findings came from cross-sectional statistics, without long-term follow-up of donors. Within twin pairs, the out-of-frame alpha sequences they shared showed excess low generation probability.

The source is a man aged 50-59 years in good health. Sequencing used naive T cells sorted from blood.

The CDR3 region has the DNA TGTGCCAGCAGCCCGGGACTAGCGGGAGACGAGCAGTTCTTC. Its translation is CASSPGLAGDEQFF. The V gene is TRBV7-8, the J gene TRBJ2-1, with 14 bases lining up with TRBD2. The CDR3 has 14 residues. Trimming at V came to 5 bases and at J to 10 bases, leaving 4 bases not matched to a gene. The germline CDR1 and CDR2 sequences are SGHVS and FQNEAQ.